This section outlines one T cell receptor (beta chain) sequence together with its context. Its antigen remains undetermined. No quality values exist for individual bases; no much larger clone is one base distant. This specimen belongs to a study of low-dose radiotherapy and immunotherapy resistance in tumors (dated by TCRdb to 2022 to 2024). As for the study more broadly: Cohort 1 received 0.5 Gy per fraction every 2 weeks, with a prescribed total PTV dose of 6.5 Gy. First-strand cDNA was synthesized using Superscript III and a set of TRAV- and TRBV-specific primers, so that both TCRalpha and TCRbeta chains were covered. Intravenous cyclophosphamide at 200 mg/m2 was administered every two weeks, one day ahead of each radiation and immunotherapy administration. Randomization of trial participants into treatment groups was not performed. The translational analysis covered eight patients: three from the first dose cohort and the first five from the second dose cohort. Patients in Cohort 2 were given 1 Gy per fraction every two weeks, for a total of 13 Gy across 26 weeks. Starting on cycle 1 day 1, patients took 300 mg of aspirin by mouth once a day for four cycles. Nivolumab and ipilimumab were both given intravenously, with nivolumab at a 240 mg flat dose every two weeks and ipilimumab at 1 mg/kg every six weeks.

According to the study, the label for this sample's time point signals: after trial treatment. This specimen's treatment or condition label, per the study, means: LDRT plus nivolumab, ipilimumab, low-dose cyclophosphamide and aspirin (RACIN trial). Donors were enrolled in RACIN, a single-arm phase I dose-escalation trial in which nivolumab, ipilimumab, aspirin, low-dose cyclophosphamide and low-dose radiotherapy were combined. Patients with advanced, TIL-negative solid tumors were considered eligible. Sequencer: Illumina HiSeq 2500. TCRs were amplified with Phusion for 15 to 20 PCR cycles using a constant-region primer together with the adapter attached to the V primers. Isolated mRNA was amplified with the MessageAmp II aRNA Amplification Kit, using a roughly 15-hour in vitro transcription at 37°C. The Dynabeads mRNA DIRECT Purification Kit was used to isolate the mRNA for TCR sequencing. Indexed Illumina adapters were added in a second 25-cycle Phusion PCR, and the resulting products were purified with AMPure XP beads. As for how the authors treated the data: Using custom Perl scripts, TCR sequences encoding the same protein were pooled, out-of-frame sequences were removed, and the abundance of each clonotype was computed. TCR sequences supported by only a single read were excluded from analysis. The metrics used to describe the repertoires included Shannon entropy, Gini index, clonality, richness, and the frequency of TCRs shared between repertoires. TCRdb handled the public reads itself, with Q25 trimming in fastp and clone calling in MiXCR, and kept productive beta chains. Rows are unified per CDR3 protein, each entry keeping the most common DNA and genes. The V and J calls and clone size are TCRdb's, not the authors'. The sample data list about 52,000 distinct CDR3 sequences, and around 34% of these were observed just once. The top ten constitute roughly 8.2% of the sample.

CDR1 and CDR2, looked up from the germline V gene (reference sequence), are SGHNT and YYREEE. A distance of 8 bases separates the germline ends of V and J, which lose 2 bases and 0 bases respectively. The CDR3 runs 14 amino acids, cysteine and phenylalanine included. Just CDR3 DNA is preserved here, 42 bases in frame from base 1. This clonotype was sampled from a male donor with rectosigmoid adenocarcinoma. The sample consisted of PBMCs, taken after low-dose radiotherapy plus immunotherapy. The rearrangement combines TRBV5-4 with TRBJ1-1, with the identity of the D gene unclear. The CDR3 sequence is CASSFGNMNTEAFF. At the DNA level, the sequence is TGTGCCAGCAGCTTTGGGAACATGAACACTGAAGCTTTCTTT.